This passage covers 24 T cell receptor beta chains from one sample sequenced in a study of T-cell memory formation after mild COVID-19. TCRdb redid the calling of the 5' RACE reads with MiXCR, one entry per CDR3 protein. The sample lists hundreds of thousands of distinct CDR3 sequences, 25% to 30% occurring once. The specimen was PBMCs or a T cell subset sorted from them (not recorded which). The receptor source for this set is an adult woman who had mild COVID-19 (a few samples of this study predate the infection). Cell type and time point are not known.

The genes are TRBV20-1 and TRBJ2-7; weak D call: TRBD1 (6 bases). Germline V gene lookup returns CDR1 DFQATT and CDR2 SNEGSKA (reference sequence). V gave up 4 bases and J gave up 3 bases, with 13 bases separating them. This CDR3 region has 13 residues. This CDR3 reads CSAKSRGVYEQYF. CDR3 sequence (DNA): TGCAGTGCTAAGAGCAGGGGTGTCTACGAGCAGTACTTC.

The chain combines TRBV18 with TRBJ1-5; D gene unclear. The CDR3 is made up of 14 amino acids. Germline V gene sequence: CDR1 KGHSH, CDR2 LQKENI. Trimming shortened V by 1 base and J by 0 bases, and 4 bases separated the two germline ends. The chain's CDR3 is CASSPRDSNQPQHF. The CDR3, as DNA: TGTGCCAGCTCACCACGGGATAGCAATCAGCCCCAGCATTTT.

The CDR3 loop is CATSDFRGQPQHF. CDR3 in DNA: TGTGCCACCAGTGATTTCAGGGGCCAGCCCCAGCATTTT. This chain uses TRBV24-1 with TRBJ1-5, with D perhaps matching TRBD1 (6 bases). Per the germline V gene, CDR1 is KGHDR and CDR2 is SFDVKD. CDR3 length: 13 amino acids. V lost 1 base, J lost 7 bases, and 7 bases lay in between.

This clonotype has a single count. The chain employs TRBV13 and TRBJ1-3, with no clear D. There are 15 residues in the CDR3. V dropped 5 bases and J dropped 3 bases, with 14 bases sitting between them. Germline V lookup: CDR1 PRHDT, CDR2 FYEKMQ (reference sequence). The CDR3 spells CASSAGRSNGNTIYF. CDR3 bases: TGTGCCAGCAGCGCCGGGCGGTCCAATGGAAACACCATATATTTT.

This clonotype was counted a few times. This chain joins TRBV2 and TRBJ2-7, with 8 bases aligning to TRBD2. This CDR3 has 17 amino acids. Trimming cost V 3 bases and J 4 bases; bases outside gene matches: 14. In germline, CDR1 is SNHLY, CDR2 FYNNEI. The DNA of the CDR3 is TGTGCCAGCAGTGACCCCACGTCGGTCGCTAGCGGGTACGAGCAGTACTTC. Translation gives CASSDPTSVASGYEQYF.

This chain uses TRBV29-1 with TRBJ2-1, with a weak D call TRBD1 (5 bases). Trimming shortened V by 3 bases and J by 4 bases, and 7 bases separated the two germline ends. CDR1 is SQVTM, CDR2 ANQGSEA, per germline. This CDR3 comprises 12 residues. Here the CDR3 DNA reads TGCAGCGTTGAGGGGCGATACAATGAGCAGTTCTTC. As protein: CSVEGRYNEQFF.

The chain uses TRBV10-3 and TRBJ2-7, with 9 bases fitting TRBD2. In germline, CDR1 is ENHRY, CDR2 SYGVKD. Trimming removed 6 bases from V and 5 bases from J; junction bases left unmatched: 11. This CDR3 region has 15 residues. The CDR3 region has the DNA TGTGCCATCAGCCCCCAGGAAGCGGGAGGCCACGAGCAGTACTTC. Translation: CAISPQEAGGHEQYF.

This clonotype was seen a handful of times. The V gene is TRBV7-3, the J gene TRBJ2-3; 14 bases agree with TRBD2. The length of the CDR3 is 19 residues. After removal of 5 bases from V and 4 bases from J, the junction contained 14 bases not matched to a gene. Germline values: CDR1 SGHTA, CDR2 FQGTGA. CDR3 sequence: CASSPRGTSGGFGADTQYF. Written as DNA, the CDR3 is TGTGCCAGCAGCCCCAGGGGGACTAGCGGGGGTTTTGGGGCAGATACGCAGTATTTT.

This clonotype was recorded a few times. This rearrangement joins TRBV23-1 to TRBJ2-7; TRBD1 aligns across 10 bases. TRBV23-1 is an ORF for which the function is uncertain. The trim removed 11 bases at V and 4 bases at J, leaving 5 bases unmatched. This CDR3 comprises 12 residues. The CDR3 protein is CARKGQGYEQYF. The CDR3 nucleotides read TGCGCCCGCAAGGGACAGGGGTACGAGCAGTACTTC.

This clonotype occurred a few times. The CDR3 loop reads CASSHWAEPSSYNEQFF. The DNA of the CDR3 is TGTGCCAGCAGCCACTGGGCGGAGCCCAGCTCCTACAATGAGCAGTTCTTC. This chain uses TRBV5-6 with TRBJ2-1; D gene uncertain. The CDR3 is 17 amino acids. Germline CDR1 reads SGHDT; CDR2 reads YYEEEE. V was cut by 4 bases and J by 0 bases, with 17 bases left in between. Looking up the rest from reference TRBV5-6 and TRBJ2-1 gives the full variable domain: DAGVTQSPTHLIKTRGQQVTLRCSPKSGHDTVSWYQQALGQGPQFIFQYYEEEERQRGNFPDRFSGHQFPNYSSELNVNALLLGDSALYLCASSHWAEPSSYNEQFFGPGTRLTVL.

This clonotype was seen a handful of times. The V gene is TRBV12-3 or TRBV12-4, the J gene TRBJ2-3, with D possibly being TRBD1 or TRBD2 (5 bases each). V gave up 4 bases and J gave up 0 bases, with 17 bases separating them. The CDR3 consists of 17 residues. In nucleotides, the CDR3 is TGTGCCAGCAGTTCTCCATGGGGCGGGCAGAGCACAGATACGCAGTATTTT. Translation gives CASSSPWGGQSTDTQYF.

This clonotype turned up a few times. The rearrangement joins TRBV19 to TRBJ1-1; 7 nucleotides match TRBD1. J gave up 5 bases and V 5 bases, and 5 bases lay outside the gene matches. Per the germline V gene, CDR1 is LNHDA and CDR2 is SQIVND (reference sequence). This CDR3 has 13 residues. Here the CDR3 reads CASSAAGGTEAFF. The CDR3 bases are TGTGCCAGTAGTGCCGCAGGGGGTACTGAAGCTTTCTTT.

This clonotype came up a few times. The chain is built from TRBV5-6 and TRBJ2-7; D tentatively reads TRBD1 or TRBD2 (5 bases each). Looked up from germline, CDR1 is SGHDT and CDR2 is YYEEEE. The CDR3 has 16 residues. The ends were cut back, 4 bases at V and 0 bases at J, with 17 bases in the middle. CDR3 sequence reads: CASSREWDPSSYEQYF. In DNA, the CDR3 is TGTGCCAGCAGCAGGGAATGGGACCCAAGCTCCTACGAGCAGTACTTC.

This clonotype has at least ten counts. This chain joins TRBV7-3 and TRBJ2-2; D may be TRBD1 or TRBD2 (5 bases each). Germline V gene sequence: CDR1 SGHTA, CDR2 FQGTGA. Trimming removed 5 bases from V and 3 bases from J, with 13 bases in between. CDR3 length: 15 amino acids. In DNA form, the CDR3 reads TGTGCCAGCAGCCTCGGTTTGGGGGACACCGGGGAGCTGTTTTTT. Translating gives CASSLGLGDTGELFF. Full variable domain (remainder filled in from reference TRBV7-3 and TRBJ2-2): GAGVSQTPSNKVTEKGKYVELRCDPISGHTALYWYRQSLGQGPEFLIYFQGTGAADDSGLPNDRFFAVRPEGSVSTLKIQRTERGDSAVYLCASSLGLGDTGELFFGEGSRLTVL.

On this clonotype: The junction differs from germline at one of its ends, possibly a read error. This chain uses TRBV7-9 with TRBJ2-1; 8 nucleotides agree with TRBD2. This CDR3 is built from 12 residues. The germline V gene encodes CDR1 SEHNR and CDR2 FQNEAQ (reference sequence). CDR3 region: CASTAGANEQLF. As DNA, the CDR3 is TGTGCCAGCACAGCGGGAGCCAATGAGCAGTTATTC.

V is TRBV6-2 or TRBV6-3 and J is TRBJ2-5, with 12 bases lining up with TRBD2. The CDR3 loop spans 16 amino acids. Germline V CDR1 and CDR2: MNHEY, SVGEGT. J was trimmed by 5 bases and V by 6 bases; bases with no gene match: 10. The CDR3 reads CASSRATSGSMETQYF. CDR3 nucleotides: TGTGCCAGCAGCCGGGCGACTAGCGGGAGTATGGAGACCCAGTACTTC.

The J gene is TRBJ1-2, the V gene TRBV30; D gene ambiguous. CDR3 length equals 13 residues. The V gene's germline CDR1 is GTSNPN and CDR2 SVGIG (reference sequence). Trimming took 2 bases from V and 1 from J, leaving 8 bases between them. The CDR3 protein is CAWSPGDNYGYTF. The CDR3 DNA reads as TGTGCCTGGAGTCCTGGGGATAACTATGGCTACACCTTC.

CDR3 sequence reads: CASSEETGELFF. CDR3 nucleotides: TGTGCCAGCAGTGAAGAGACCGGGGAGCTGTTTTTT. This chain uses TRBV25-1 with TRBJ2-2, with D unclear. CDR3 length: 12 amino acids. Germline CDR1 and CDR2: MGHDK and SYGVNS. The germline V and J ends were trimmed by 2 bases and 5 bases, with 3 bases remaining between them.

This clonotype was seen a few times. The chain uses TRBV4-2 and TRBJ2-1; 13 bases fit TRBD2. Germline CDR1 is LGHNA and CDR2 is YNFKEQ. This CDR3 region has 13 residues. V was clipped by 8 bases and J by 8 bases; unmatched bases: 3. The CDR3 coding sequence is TGTGCCAGCGGGACTAGCGGGGTTGATGAGCAGTTCTTC. Translated, it gives CASGTSGVDEQFF.

The table lists this clonotype with a few counts. CDR3 bases: TGTGCCAGCAGGCTCCCCGGAACCAAAACACGGCAAGAGACCCAGTACTTC. This codes for CASRLPGTKTRQETQYF. The chain employs TRBV7-9 and TRBJ2-5; D is undetermined. Trimming cost V 6 bases and J 2 bases, with 22 bases left between them. The CDR3 is 17 residues long. In germline, CDR1 is SEHNR, CDR2 FQNEAQ (reference sequence).

The chain combines TRBV10-2 with TRBJ1-2, with 8 bases lining up with TRBD1. The junction had 5 bases not matched to a gene; V was cut back by 6 bases and J by 2 bases. Germline loops: CDR1 WSHSY, CDR2 SAAADI. The CDR3 is 14 amino acids. The CDR3 protein is CASSKTGENYGYTF. In nucleotides, the CDR3 is TGCGCCAGCAGCAAGACAGGGGAGAACTATGGCTACACCTTC.

V usage is TRBV5-1 and J usage is TRBJ1-1; D is unresolved. The CDR3 has 15 residues. V was clipped by 3 bases and J by 0 bases, with 12 bases between them. The germline V gene encodes CDR1 SGHRS and CDR2 YFSETQ. The CDR3 spells CASSYSGGMNTEAFF. The CDR3, as DNA: TGCGCCAGCAGCTACAGCGGAGGGATGAACACTGAAGCTTTCTTT.

The rearrangement uses TRBV30 and TRBJ2-1; D is ambiguous. The V gene's germline CDR1 is GTSNPN and CDR2 SVGIG (reference sequence). The V end was cut by 5 bases, the J end by 3 bases, with 8 bases between. The CDR3 is made up of 12 amino acids. In nucleotides, the CDR3 is TGTGCCTGGGCGACCAGCTACAATGAGCAGTTCTTC. Translating gives CAWATSYNEQFF.

This clonotype turned up a few times. This chain joins TRBV6-2 or TRBV6-3 and TRBJ2-5; D is unresolved. The CDR3 runs 12 residues. From germline, CDR1 is MNHEY and CDR2 SVGEGT. Trimming took off 6 bases at V and 3 bases at J, with 8 bases between the two ends. DNA for the CDR3: TGTGCCAGCAGCCCTACAGAAGAGACCCAGTACTTC. It is translated as CASSPTEETQYF.